This is a list of T cell receptor beta chains from one sample in a study of T-cell memory formation after mild COVID-19. From the 5' RACE reads, TCRdb called clonotypes with MiXCR, one entry per CDR3 protein. The data hold roughly 510,000 distinct CDR3 sequences, with roughly 17% observed a single time. Specimen: PBMCs or a T cell subset sorted from them (not recorded which). These receptors were obtained from an adult woman who had mild COVID-19 (a few samples of this study predate the infection). Cell type and time point are not known. Both conserved end residues are part of each CDR3. Each record gives: J gene, clone size, D gene, V gene, CDR3 DNA, CDR3 protein. A D gene is named only where the DNA matches it firmly. Clone size is stated in some rows and not others, as once, few, many or a class when expanded.

j_call: TRBJ1-2
clone_size: .
d_call: TRBD1
v_call: TRBV30
cdr3_nt: TGTGCCTGGAGTAAAGGAACAGGGGCCTATGGCTACACCTTC
cdr3_aa: CAWSKGTGAYGYTF

j_call: TRBJ1-2
clone_size: many
d_call: TRBD1
v_call: TRBV3-1
cdr3_nt: TGTGCCAGCAGCCAAGACCACGGACAGGCCTATGGCTACACCTTC
cdr3_aa: CASSQDHGQAYGYTF

j_call: TRBJ2-3
clone_size: .
d_call: TRBD2
v_call: TRBV5-1
cdr3_nt: TGCGCCAGCAGCTTGACTAGCGGGGGGTTATACCCTAGCACAGATACGCAGTATTTT
cdr3_aa: CASSLTSGGLYPSTDTQYF

j_call: TRBJ1-2
clone_size: few
d_call: .
v_call: TRBV7-2
cdr3_nt: TGTGCCAGCAGAAACAGGATAGAGCGGGGCTATGGCTACACCTTC
cdr3_aa: CASRNRIERGYGYTF

j_call: TRBJ1-1
clone_size: few
d_call: .
v_call: TRBV29-1
cdr3_nt: TGCAGCGTTCTTTTGCGGGGACGGGTGAACACTGAAGCTTTCTTT
cdr3_aa: CSVLLRGRVNTEAFF

j_call: TRBJ1-2
clone_size: few
d_call: .
v_call: TRBV20-1
cdr3_nt: TGCAGTGCTAGAGATCCCTCGAGCCCCTATGGCTACACCTTC
cdr3_aa: CSARDPSSPYGYTF

j_call: TRBJ2-3
clone_size: few
d_call: TRBD2
v_call: TRBV6-5
cdr3_nt: TGTGCCAGCGCCGCGGGGGGGGGACTTTCCTATTTT
cdr3_aa: CASAAGGGLSYF

j_call: TRBJ2-7
clone_size: few
d_call: TRBD1
v_call: TRBV7-6
cdr3_nt: TGTGCCAGCAGCCTACGGTTGGTGGGACAGGGCCTACCTGGGGAGCAGTACTTC
cdr3_aa: CASSLRLVGQGLPGEQYF

j_call: TRBJ2-7
clone_size: .
d_call: .
v_call: TRBV6-2/TRBV6-3
cdr3_nt: TGTGCCAGCACTCCGCCGGGCGCCTACGAGCAGTACTTC
cdr3_aa: CASTPPGAYEQYF

j_call: TRBJ2-7
clone_size: .
d_call: TRBD2
v_call: TRBV4-2
cdr3_nt: TGTGCCAGCAGCCAAGATAGCCTAGCGGGGGCCTACGAGCAGTACTTC
cdr3_aa: CASSQDSLAGAYEQYF

j_call: TRBJ2-5
clone_size: few
d_call: .
v_call: TRBV11-3
cdr3_nt: TGTGCCAGCAGCTCCCGATACGGTCCAGAGACCCAGTACTTC
cdr3_aa: CASSSRYGPETQYF

j_call: TRBJ2-1
clone_size: few
d_call: .
v_call: TRBV5-1
cdr3_nt: TGCGCCAGCACCCCAGGCCCGAACCAACTCTACAATGAGCAGTTCTTC
cdr3_aa: CASTPGPNQLYNEQFF

j_call: TRBJ2-5
clone_size: many
d_call: .
v_call: TRBV10-3
cdr3_nt: TGTGCCATCGGCCAAGACAGAGAGACCCAGTACTTC
cdr3_aa: CAIGQDRETQYF

j_call: TRBJ1-6
clone_size: many
d_call: TRBD1
v_call: TRBV20-1
cdr3_nt: TGCAGTGCTTGTAGGACAGGGAATTCACCCCTCCACTTT
cdr3_aa: CSACRTGNSPLHF

j_call: TRBJ2-3
clone_size: many
d_call: .
v_call: TRBV7-2
cdr3_nt: TGTGCCAGCAGCTTATTGGGAGGATCTAGCACAGATACGCAGTATTTT
cdr3_aa: CASSLLGGSSTDTQYF

j_call: TRBJ2-7
clone_size: few
d_call: TRBD2
v_call: TRBV7-9
cdr3_nt: TGTGCCAGCAGCTTAGCTAGCGGGGGACTGTACGAGCAGTACTTC
cdr3_aa: CASSLASGGLYEQYF

j_call: TRBJ2-3
clone_size: few
d_call: .
v_call: TRBV5-5
cdr3_nt: TGTGCCAGCAGCCATGCCAGCGGCTATAGCACAGATACGCAGTATTTT
cdr3_aa: CASSHASGYSTDTQYF

j_call: TRBJ2-7
clone_size: .
d_call: .
v_call: TRBV7-6
cdr3_nt: TGTGCCAGCAGCTTAAGGGCGGGTGTTGCCGACAAGAGCGAGCAGTACTTC
cdr3_aa: CASSLRAGVADKSEQYF

j_call: TRBJ2-1
clone_size: few
d_call: .
v_call: TRBV7-8
cdr3_nt: TGTGCCAGCAGGGCGACCGGTGGCAATGAGCAGTTCTTC
cdr3_aa: CASRATGGNEQFF

j_call: TRBJ2-1
clone_size: few
d_call: TRBD2
v_call: TRBV11-2
cdr3_nt: TGTGCCAGCAGCTTAGGGCGGGGGGGCAAAGATGAGCAGTTCTTC
cdr3_aa: CASSLGRGGKDEQFF

j_call: TRBJ2-2
clone_size: .
d_call: TRBD2
v_call: TRBV4-1
cdr3_nt: TGCGCCAGCAGCCTCTCCGGACTAGCGGGGGCCATGAACACCGGGGAGCTGTTTTTT
cdr3_aa: CASSLSGLAGAMNTGELFF

j_call: TRBJ2-7
clone_size: .
d_call: TRBD1
v_call: TRBV10-3
cdr3_nt: TGTGCCATCAGTGAATTTTTAACAGGGGTATCGTCCTACGAGCAGTACTTC
cdr3_aa: CAISEFLTGVSSYEQYF

j_call: TRBJ1-1
clone_size: .
d_call: TRBD1
v_call: TRBV12-3/TRBV12-4
cdr3_nt: TGTGCCAGCAGACCCGTTTGGACAGGCCGGGACACTGAAGCTTTCTTT
cdr3_aa: CASRPVWTGRDTEAFF

j_call: TRBJ1-5
clone_size: few
d_call: .
v_call: TRBV4-3
cdr3_nt: TGCGCCAGCAGCCAATTAAGAGGGTATGATCAGCCCCAGCATTTT
cdr3_aa: CASSQLRGYDQPQHF

j_call: TRBJ2-3
clone_size: .
d_call: TRBD2
v_call: TRBV12-3/TRBV12-4
cdr3_nt: TGTGCCAGCCAAAAGCGGGGGGGACGGAGCACAGATACGCAGTATTTT
cdr3_aa: CASQKRGGRSTDTQYF

j_call: TRBJ2-5
clone_size: many
d_call: .
v_call: TRBV4-1
cdr3_nt: TGCGCCAGCAGCCACCTACCCGTGGGCTACTTGGACCAAGAGACCCAGTACTTC
cdr3_aa: CASSHLPVGYLDQETQYF

j_call: TRBJ2-3
clone_size: .
d_call: TRBD1
v_call: TRBV5-1
cdr3_nt: TGCGCCAGCAGCTTGGGGACAGGGCCAGATACGCAGTATTTT
cdr3_aa: CASSLGTGPDTQYF

j_call: TRBJ1-2
clone_size: .
d_call: TRBD1
v_call: TRBV6-2/TRBV6-3
cdr3_nt: TGTGCCAGCAGACGCTGGACAGGGAAGGAGTATGGCTACACCTTC
cdr3_aa: CASRRWTGKEYGYTF

j_call: TRBJ1-2
clone_size: .
d_call: .
v_call: TRBV15
cdr3_nt: TGTGCCACCAGCAGAGATCAGGCGGCTAACTATGGCTACACCTTC
cdr3_aa: CATSRDQAANYGYTF

j_call: TRBJ2-7
clone_size: .
d_call: TRBD2
v_call: TRBV29-1
cdr3_nt: TGCAGCGTGCGTCCGGGACTAGCGAACGAGCAGTACTTC
cdr3_aa: CSVRPGLANEQYF

j_call: TRBJ2-2
clone_size: .
d_call: TRBD2
v_call: TRBV24-1
cdr3_nt: TGTGCCACCAGTGATGTCCCGGGACTAGCGGGAGCGGGCACCGGGGAGCTGTTTTTT
cdr3_aa: CATSDVPGLAGAGTGELFF

j_call: TRBJ1-2
clone_size: few
d_call: TRBD1
v_call: TRBV7-2
cdr3_nt: TGTGCCAGCAGCTTTTCCCCGGGACAGGGGGCTCGCTATGGCTACACCTTC
cdr3_aa: CASSFSPGQGARYGYTF

j_call: TRBJ1-5
clone_size: few
d_call: .
v_call: TRBV12-3/TRBV12-4
cdr3_nt: TGTGCCAGCACCGAGGGGAGCAATCAGCCCCAGCATTTT
cdr3_aa: CASTEGSNQPQHF

j_call: TRBJ2-7
clone_size: .
d_call: .
v_call: TRBV7-2
cdr3_nt: TGTGCCAGCAGCTTAGGTGCTGGGGGGAGAATCTACGAGCAGTACTTC
cdr3_aa: CASSLGAGGRIYEQYF

j_call: TRBJ2-1
clone_size: few
d_call: .
v_call: TRBV9
cdr3_nt: TGTGCCAGCAGCGTAGCGGGGCAGGGAAGCTACAATGAGCAGTTCTTC
cdr3_aa: CASSVAGQGSYNEQFF

j_call: TRBJ2-3
clone_size: few
d_call: .
v_call: TRBV12-3/TRBV12-4
cdr3_nt: TGTGCCAGCAGTCCTCATGGGTTGGGGGTGACAGATACGCAGTATTTT
cdr3_aa: CASSPHGLGVTDTQYF

j_call: TRBJ1-3
clone_size: .
d_call: .
v_call: TRBV2
cdr3_nt: TGTGCCAGCAGTGAGAGTTTAGCAGGGACTGGAAACACCATATATTTT
cdr3_aa: CASSESLAGTGNTIYF

j_call: TRBJ2-7
clone_size: many
d_call: TRBD1
v_call: TRBV19
cdr3_nt: TGTGCCAGTAGTATGGACAGGGCCCACTACGAGCAGTACTTC
cdr3_aa: CASSMDRAHYEQYF

j_call: TRBJ1-1
clone_size: .
d_call: TRBD1
v_call: TRBV29-1
cdr3_nt: TGCAGCGTCGGACAGGGGATCACTGAAGCTTTCTTT
cdr3_aa: CSVGQGITEAFF

j_call: TRBJ2-1
clone_size: .
d_call: TRBD2
v_call: TRBV20-1
cdr3_nt: TGCAGTGCTCCCCCGGGACTAGCGGCCAATGAGCAGTTCTTC
cdr3_aa: CSAPPGLAANEQFF

j_call: TRBJ2-2
clone_size: few
d_call: TRBD1
v_call: TRBV5-1
cdr3_nt: TGCGCCAGCTTAGGGGACAGGGGCACCGAGGAGCTGTTTTTT
cdr3_aa: CASLGDRGTEELFF

j_call: TRBJ2-3
clone_size: .
d_call: .
v_call: TRBV12-3/TRBV12-4
cdr3_nt: TGTGCCAGCAGCAACCGGCAGCCCCTTAGCACAGATACGCAGTATTTT
cdr3_aa: CASSNRQPLSTDTQYF

j_call: TRBJ1-1
clone_size: .
d_call: TRBD1
v_call: TRBV19
cdr3_nt: TGTGCCAGTGAACCGGGACAGGGGGCTCTGGGCACTGAAGCTTTCTTT
cdr3_aa: CASEPGQGALGTEAFF

j_call: TRBJ2-2
clone_size: many
d_call: .
v_call: TRBV7-9
cdr3_nt: TGTGCCAGCAGCTTGTACGAGAACACCGGGGAGCTGTTTTTT
cdr3_aa: CASSLYENTGELFF

j_call: TRBJ1-5
clone_size: few
d_call: .
v_call: TRBV7-8
cdr3_nt: TGTGCCAGCAGCCCTGAGGGACAATCGAATCAGCCCCAGCATTTT
cdr3_aa: CASSPEGQSNQPQHF

j_call: TRBJ2-1
clone_size: many
d_call: .
v_call: TRBV14
cdr3_nt: TGTGCCAGCAGCCCCGGATCAGGGGCGGGAGTATATAATGAGCAGTTCTTC
cdr3_aa: CASSPGSGAGVYNEQFF

j_call: TRBJ1-1
clone_size: few
d_call: TRBD1
v_call: TRBV29-1
cdr3_nt: TGCAGCGTTGGGGCCGCGGGACAGAAGAACACTGAAGCTTTCTTT
cdr3_aa: CSVGAAGQKNTEAFF

j_call: TRBJ2-7
clone_size: few
d_call: TRBD1
v_call: TRBV29-1
cdr3_nt: TGCAGCGCAGCTCAGGGACAGGGCACCTACGAGCAGTACTTC
cdr3_aa: CSAAQGQGTYEQYF